The text below deals with one TCR beta chain. This clone was seen a few times. Nothing much larger sits one base from this clone, and base qualities are not available. The record originates from a study of graft-versus-host responses after intestinal transplantation (dated by TCRdb to about 2021). Looking at the study overall: Multivisceral, liver-intestinal, or isolated intestinal transplants were received by the recipients. All recipients received anti-thymocyte globulin induction followed by maintenance tacrolimus and steroids for 3 to 4 years. After intestinal transplantation, graft-versus-host and host-versus-graft alloreactive T cell clones in the graft, circulation and bone marrow were tracked using bulk TCR-beta CDR3 sequencing. To identify alloreactive clones, pre-transplant mixed lymphocyte reaction products were sequenced and then compared with unstimulated pre-transplant donor and recipient T cells. The cohort enrolled 20 to 30 intestinal transplant recipients including one retransplant, and a few patients lacking pretransplant specimens were excluded. Donor T cell macrochimerism was defined as a peak of at least 4% donor T cells among recipient peripheral blood mononuclear cells. Instead of going to the commercial service, samples from a few later patients were sequenced in-house on an Illumina MiSeq and processed with MiXCR. What the research found in general, with its limitations: The relatively low number and heterogeneity of intestinal transplant patients limited the conclusions. In the allografts of patients with donor T cell macrochimerism, GvH to HvG T cell clonal ratios were high. Early after transplant, peak levels of circulating GvH clones were associated with declines in HvG clones. GvH clones turned up in recipient bone marrow, with some appearing earlier in ileal mucosa or blood, a pattern consistent with an intestinal mucosal origin.

What this sample's time point label stands for: cells obtained before transplantation from donor or recipient. In mixed lymphocyte reactions, about 200,000 CFSE-labeled pre-transplant responders were plated with about 200,000 irradiated violet-dye-labeled stimulators and cultured for around six days. After the mixed lymphocyte reaction, proliferating CD3+CD4+CFSE-low and CD3+CD8+CFSE-low responder cells were FACS-sorted on a BD Influx sorter. Libraries were made using the immunoSEQ multiplex PCR assay. For most patients, genomic DNA was isolated with the Qiagen DNeasy Blood and Tissue Kit and shipped frozen to Adaptive Biotechnologies for TCR sequencing. High-throughput TCR-beta CDR3 sequencing of genomic DNA from most patients was performed by Adaptive Biotechnologies. On the study's bioinformatics: Adaptive's ImmunoSEQ software was the source of the TCR sequencing data for 15 to 20 patients, while a few other patients were processed with MiXCR and VDJtools. CD4 versus CD8 sorting errors were corrected by removing sequences found in both subsets at a frequency ratio below 5:1. CDR3 nucleotide sequences shared between donor and recipient were removed because their origin could not be assigned. To be classed as alloreactive, a clone needed at least 2-fold expansion over unstimulated cells and a minimum CFSE-low frequency of 0.002% (template counts) or 0.001% (read counts). Clones detected in sequenced pre-transplant spleen, lymph node, or MLR CFSE-low populations of the donor or recipient were defined as mappable. The cumulative frequency of alloreactive clones was calculated as a percentage of all sequences, weighted by copy number. This is the immuneACCESS table as TCRdb keeps it, with only in-frame sequences that have V and J called. A part of the clones is gone; compared with another copy, unresolved V genes explain less than half, and the rest is unexplained. From that table come the V and J calls and clone size; the DNA was used to work out D and trimming. This sample comprises nearly 25,000 clones, almost 40% of them detected only once. The top ten hold 0.66% of the sample.

Taken from the germline V gene, the CDR1 and CDR2 loops are MNHEY and SVGAGI. The CDR3 runs 15 amino acids, cysteine and phenylalanine included. CDR3 DNA is the only sequence kept; it has 45 bases, read in frame from the first base. The junction carries 17 bases between V and J, which are trimmed by 5 bases and 4 bases respectively. This TCR came from a human patient who received an intestinal transplant. Sequences were derived from alloreactive CD4+ T cells from a mixed lymphocyte reaction culture, sampled before intestinal transplant. Taken with the paper, the label for cell subset or site translates to: CFSE-low proliferating T cells sorted from roughly 6-day pre-transplant mixed lymphocyte reaction (GvH or HvG direction). The rearrangement combines TRBV6-5 with TRBJ1-2, with TRBD1 perhaps the D gene, on 5 matching bases. CDR3 region: CASSQRYTGPYGYTF. The base sequence is TGTGCCAGCAGTCAGCGCTATACAGGCCCCTATGGCTACACCTTC.